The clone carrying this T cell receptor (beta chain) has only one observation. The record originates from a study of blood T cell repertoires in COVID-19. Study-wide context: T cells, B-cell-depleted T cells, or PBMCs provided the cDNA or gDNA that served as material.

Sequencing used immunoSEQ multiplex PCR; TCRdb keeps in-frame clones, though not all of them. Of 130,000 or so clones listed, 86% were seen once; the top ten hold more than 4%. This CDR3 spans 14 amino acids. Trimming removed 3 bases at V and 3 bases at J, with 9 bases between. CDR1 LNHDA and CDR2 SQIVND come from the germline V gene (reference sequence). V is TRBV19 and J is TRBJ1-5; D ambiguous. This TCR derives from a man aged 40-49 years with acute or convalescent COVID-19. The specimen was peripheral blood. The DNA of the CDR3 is TGTGCCAGTAGTATGGGGAGTTACAATCAGCCCCAGCATTTT. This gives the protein CASSMGSYNQPQHF.